This TCR beta chain is drawn from a study of blood T cell repertoires in COVID-19. About the research overall: Spain, Italy and the United States supplied samples that represented acute and convalescent COVID-19.

Trimming cost V 5 bases and J 7 bases; bases outside gene matches: 11. This CDR3 has 15 residues. The V gene's germline CDR1 is MDHEN and CDR2 SYDVKM. As processed by the authors: For nucleated cells, counts were estimated from reference gene primer amplification. Clones were read by immunoSEQ multiplex PCR, and TCRdb kept only the in-frame ones, dropping some. The V and J calls and clone size come from that table; D and trimming were worked out from the DNA. Of about 200,000 clones listed, about 86% were seen once; the top ten hold approximately 4.2%. The TCR originated in a woman aged 40 to 50 with acute COVID-19. The specimen sequenced was PBMCs or T cells enriched from blood (not recorded which). The chain links TRBV28 to TRBJ1-2, with TRBD1 matching over 9 bases. CDR3 nucleotide sequence: TGTGCCAGCAGTCCCCCGGGACAGGGAGCGTCTGGCTACACCTTC. Amino acids: CASSPPGQGASGYTF.